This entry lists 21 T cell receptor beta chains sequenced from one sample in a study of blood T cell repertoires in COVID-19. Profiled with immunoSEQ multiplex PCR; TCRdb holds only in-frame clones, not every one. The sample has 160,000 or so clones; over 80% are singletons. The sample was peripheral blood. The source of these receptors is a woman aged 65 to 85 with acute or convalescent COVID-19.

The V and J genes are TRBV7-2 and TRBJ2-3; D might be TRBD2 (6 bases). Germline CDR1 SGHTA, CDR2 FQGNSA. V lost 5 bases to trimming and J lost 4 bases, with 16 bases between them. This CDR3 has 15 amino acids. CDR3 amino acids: CASSPKGGTADTQYF. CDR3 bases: TGTGCCAGCAGCCCAAAGGGCGGGACTGCAGATACGCAGTATTTT.

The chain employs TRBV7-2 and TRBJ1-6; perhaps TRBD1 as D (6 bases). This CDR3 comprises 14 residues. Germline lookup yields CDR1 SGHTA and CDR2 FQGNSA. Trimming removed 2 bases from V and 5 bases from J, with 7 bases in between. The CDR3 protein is CASSLTGNNSPLHF. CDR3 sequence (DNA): TGTGCCAGCAGCTTAACAGGGAATAATTCACCCCTCCACTTT. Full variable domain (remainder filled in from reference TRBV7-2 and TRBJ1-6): GAGVSQSPSNKVTEKGKDVELRCDPISGHTALYWYRQSLGQGLEFLIYFQGNSAPDKSGLPSDRFSAERTGGSVSTLTIQRTQQEDSAVYLCASSLTGNNSPLHFGNGTRLTVT.

The CDR3 DNA reads TGCGCCAGCAGCTTGGACCCAGTTTCCCAAGAGACCCAGTACTTC. Translated, it gives CASSLDPVSQETQYF. This chain connects TRBV5-1 to TRBJ2-5; no reliable D call. CDR1 is SGHRS and CDR2 is YFSETQ in the germline V gene. Trimming left V 0 bases short and J 1 base short, with 10 bases between. The CDR3 contains 15 residues.

The CDR3 loop reads CATSTGFDTEAFF. The CDR3 DNA reads TGTGCCACCTCGACAGGATTTGACACTGAAGCTTTCTTT. The rearrangement joins TRBV24-1 to TRBJ1-1, with a weak D call TRBD1 (6 bases). This CDR3 comprises 13 residues. V shed 9 bases and J shed 3 bases, with 13 bases lying between them. Germline V gene sequence: CDR1 KGHDR, CDR2 SFDVKD.

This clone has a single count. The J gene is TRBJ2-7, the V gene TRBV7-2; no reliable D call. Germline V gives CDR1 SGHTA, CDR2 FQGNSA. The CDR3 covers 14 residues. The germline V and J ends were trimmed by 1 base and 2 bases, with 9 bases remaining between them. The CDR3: CASSLDYSTYEQYF. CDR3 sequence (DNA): TGTGCCAGCAGCTTAGATTACAGTACCTACGAGCAGTACTTC. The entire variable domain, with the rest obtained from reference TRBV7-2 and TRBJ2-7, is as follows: GAGVSQSPSNKVTEKGKDVELRCDPISGHTALYWYRQSLGQGLEFLIYFQGNSAPDKSGLPSDRFSAERTGGSVSTLTIQRTQQEDSAVYLCASSLDYSTYEQYFGPGTRLTVT.

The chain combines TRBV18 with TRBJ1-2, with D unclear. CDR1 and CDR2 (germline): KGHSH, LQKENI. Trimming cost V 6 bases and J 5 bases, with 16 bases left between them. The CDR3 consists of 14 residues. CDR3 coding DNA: TGTGCCAGCTCGCCCAAAAGTGAGAGATATGGCTACACCTTC. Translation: CASSPKSERYGYTF.

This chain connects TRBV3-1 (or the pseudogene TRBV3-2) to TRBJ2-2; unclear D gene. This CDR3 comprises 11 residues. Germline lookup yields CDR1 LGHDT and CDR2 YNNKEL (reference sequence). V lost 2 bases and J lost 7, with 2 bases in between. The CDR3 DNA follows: TGTGCCAGCAGCCAACTCGGGGAGCTGTTTTTT. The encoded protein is CASSQLGELFF.

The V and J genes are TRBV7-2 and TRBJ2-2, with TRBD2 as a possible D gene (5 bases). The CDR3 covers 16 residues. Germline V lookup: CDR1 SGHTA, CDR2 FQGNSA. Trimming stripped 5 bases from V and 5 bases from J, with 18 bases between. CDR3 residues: CASSLRPTSVTGELFF. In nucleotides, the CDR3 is TGTGCCAGCAGCCTACGCCCTACTAGTGTTACCGGGGAGCTGTTTTTT.

The CDR3 protein is CASSAAGTQLNEQFF. CDR3 in DNA: TGTGCCAGCAGTGCGGCCGGGACACAGCTCAATGAGCAGTTCTTC. V is TRBV25-1 and J is TRBJ2-1, with D possibly being TRBD1 (6 bases). Germline CDR1 is MGHDK and CDR2 is SYGVNS. The germline V and J ends were trimmed by 4 bases and 6 bases, with 16 bases remaining between them. There are 15 residues in the CDR3.

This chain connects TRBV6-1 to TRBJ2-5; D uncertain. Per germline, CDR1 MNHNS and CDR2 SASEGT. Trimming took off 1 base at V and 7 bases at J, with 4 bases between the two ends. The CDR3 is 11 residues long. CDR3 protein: CASSEGATQYF. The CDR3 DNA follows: TGTGCCAGCAGTGAAGGAGCGACCCAGTACTTC.

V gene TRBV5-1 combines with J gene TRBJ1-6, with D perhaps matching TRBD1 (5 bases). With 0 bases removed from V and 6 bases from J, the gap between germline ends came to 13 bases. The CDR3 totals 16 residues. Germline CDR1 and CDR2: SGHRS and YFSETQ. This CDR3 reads CASSLGLTGANSPLHF. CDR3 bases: TGCGCCAGCAGCTTGGGACTTACTGGGGCTAATTCACCCCTCCACTTT.

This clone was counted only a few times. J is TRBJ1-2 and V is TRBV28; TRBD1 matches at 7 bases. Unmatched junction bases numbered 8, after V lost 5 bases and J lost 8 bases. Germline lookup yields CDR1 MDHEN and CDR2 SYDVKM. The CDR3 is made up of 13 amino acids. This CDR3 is CASSATGVQGYTF. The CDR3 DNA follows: TGTGCCAGCAGTGCTACAGGGGTTCAGGGCTACACCTTC.

The CDR3 DNA reads TGTGCCAGCAGTTACTCAGCAGGGAACAATGAGCAGTTCTTC. Amino acids: CASSYSAGNNEQFF. The rearrangement uses TRBV6-6 and TRBJ2-1; a weak D match, TRBD1 (5 bases). The CDR3 runs 14 residues. Germline values: CDR1 MNHNY, CDR2 SVGAGI (reference sequence). V gave up 0 bases and J gave up 5 bases, with 8 bases separating them.

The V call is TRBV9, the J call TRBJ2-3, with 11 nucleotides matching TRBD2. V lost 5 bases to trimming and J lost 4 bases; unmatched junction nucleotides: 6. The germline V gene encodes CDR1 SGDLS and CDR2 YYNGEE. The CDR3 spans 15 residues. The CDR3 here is CASRTDSGGADTQYF. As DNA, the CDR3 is TGTGCCAGCAGAACCGATAGCGGGGGGGCAGATACGCAGTATTTT.

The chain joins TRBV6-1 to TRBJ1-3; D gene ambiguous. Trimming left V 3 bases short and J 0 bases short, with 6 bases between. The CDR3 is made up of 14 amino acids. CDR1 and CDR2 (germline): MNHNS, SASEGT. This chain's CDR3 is CASSERSSGNTIYF. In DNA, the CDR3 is TGTGCCAGCAGTGAGAGGAGCTCTGGAAACACCATATATTTT.

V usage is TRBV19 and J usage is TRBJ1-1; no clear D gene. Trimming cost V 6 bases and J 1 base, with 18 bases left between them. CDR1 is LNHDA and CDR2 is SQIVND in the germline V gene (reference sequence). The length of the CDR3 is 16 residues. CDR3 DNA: TGTGCCAGTAGACCACGAGGGCGCAAGCAGAACACTGAAGCTTTCTTT. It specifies CASRPRGRKQNTEAFF.

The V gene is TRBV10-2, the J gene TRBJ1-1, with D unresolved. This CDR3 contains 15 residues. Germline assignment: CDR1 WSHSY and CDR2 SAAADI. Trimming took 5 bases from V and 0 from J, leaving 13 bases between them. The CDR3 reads CASSPDIVLNTEAFF. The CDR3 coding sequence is TGCGCCAGCAGTCCTGACATTGTTTTGAACACTGAAGCTTTCTTT.

This chain's CDR3 is CASSLGWGRENIQYF. CDR3 coding DNA: TGTGCCAGCAGCCTGGGGTGGGGGCGAGAAAACATTCAGTACTTC. This chain uses TRBV7-8 with TRBJ2-4, with D possibly matching TRBD1 (6 bases). Trimming took off 5 bases at V and 5 bases at J, with 16 bases between the two ends. This CDR3 has 15 residues. Germline assignment: CDR1 SGHVS and CDR2 FQNEAQ.

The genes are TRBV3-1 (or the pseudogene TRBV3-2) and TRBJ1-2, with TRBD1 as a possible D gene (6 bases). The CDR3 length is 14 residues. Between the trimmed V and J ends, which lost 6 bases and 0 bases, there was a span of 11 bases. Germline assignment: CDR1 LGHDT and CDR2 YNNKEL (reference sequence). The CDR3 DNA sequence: TGTGCCAGCAGTCCAGGGGCCGCTAACTATGGCTACACCTTC. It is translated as CASSPGAANYGYTF.

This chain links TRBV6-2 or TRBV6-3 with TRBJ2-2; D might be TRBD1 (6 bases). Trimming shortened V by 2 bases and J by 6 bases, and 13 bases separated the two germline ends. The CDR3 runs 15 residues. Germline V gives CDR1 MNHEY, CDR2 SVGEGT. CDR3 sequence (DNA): TGTGCCAGCAGTTACGTAAACAGGGTAGCCGGGGAGCTGTTTTTT. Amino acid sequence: CASSYVNRVAGELFF.

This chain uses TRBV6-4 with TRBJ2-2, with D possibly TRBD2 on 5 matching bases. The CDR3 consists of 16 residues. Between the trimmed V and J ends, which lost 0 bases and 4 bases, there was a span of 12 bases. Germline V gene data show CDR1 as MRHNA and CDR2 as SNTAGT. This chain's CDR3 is CASSDSLLGPTGELFF. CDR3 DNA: TGTGCCAGCAGTGACTCGCTACTAGGACCCACCGGGGAGCTGTTTTTT.